This TCR beta chain comes out of a study of T cells after yellow fever vaccination. Overall study context: For low cell numbers, libraries were made with SMART-Seq v4 Ultra Low Input. Findings and caveats of the study: The secondary response showed a weaker magnitude and a faster peak, day 5 versus 15. Re-detected after boosting: most primary clones, around 96% of CD4 and over 80% of CD8. CD4 and CD8 compartments shared a small share of clonotypes.

A word on this clonotype: What it recognizes is unknown.

The CDR3 has 19 residues. The germline gives CDR1 LGHNA, CDR2 YNFKEQ. V shed 0 bases, J shed 2 bases, and the junction held 10 bases outside the gene matches. TCRdb recomputed calls from the 5' RACE reads with MiXCR, one row per CDR3 protein. The repertoire holds 400,000 or so distinct CDR3 sequences, with 9.5% to 13% as singletons. V gene TRBV4-2 combines with J gene TRBJ2-3; 11 bases are shared with TRBD2. The TCR comes from a man younger than 35 who received the YFV17D yellow fever vaccine. Source: PBMCs, taken on the day of the first yellow fever vaccination. For the CDR3, the DNA is TGTGCCAGCAGCCAAGACTCACTGACTAGCGGGGATAACACAGATACGCAGTATTTT. Translation: CASSQDSLTSGDNTDTQYF.